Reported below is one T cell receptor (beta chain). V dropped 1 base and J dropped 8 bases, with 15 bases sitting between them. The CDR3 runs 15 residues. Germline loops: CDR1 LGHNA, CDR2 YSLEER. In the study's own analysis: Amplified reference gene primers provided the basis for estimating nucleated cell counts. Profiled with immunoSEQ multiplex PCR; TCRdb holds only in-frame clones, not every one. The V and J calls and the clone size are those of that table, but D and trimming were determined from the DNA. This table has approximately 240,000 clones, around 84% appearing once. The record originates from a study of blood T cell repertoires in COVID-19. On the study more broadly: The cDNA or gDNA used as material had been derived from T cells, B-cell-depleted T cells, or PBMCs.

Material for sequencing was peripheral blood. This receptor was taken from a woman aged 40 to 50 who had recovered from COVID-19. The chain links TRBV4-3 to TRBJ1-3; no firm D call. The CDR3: CASSQAVQQSDTIYF. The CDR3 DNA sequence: TGCGCCAGCAGCCAAGCGGTACAGCAATCAGACACCATATATTTT.